Following are 32 T cell receptor beta chains from one sample sequenced in a study of blood T cell repertoires in COVID-19. Generated by immunoSEQ multiplex PCR, the TCRdb table keeps only in-frame clones and is missing some. Here the sample spans 300,000 or so clones, 90% being singletons. The sequenced material came from peripheral blood. These receptors were obtained from a middle-aged woman with acute or convalescent COVID-19.

This chain connects TRBV5-1 to TRBJ1-6; D uncertain. CDR1 is SGHRS, CDR2 YFSETQ, per germline. This CDR3 has 14 residues. V was trimmed by 0 bases and J by 10 bases, leaving 11 bases between them. For the CDR3, the DNA is TGCGCCAGCAGCTTGGCAGGTTACGGATCACCCCTCCACTTT. Translated, it gives CASSLAGYGSPLHF.

With regard to this clone: The junction departs from germline at one end; a sequencing error may be responsible. The chain uses TRBV7-6 and TRBJ2-3, with D possibly TRBD2 on 7 matching bases. CDR1 and CDR2 from the germline V gene are SGHVS and FNYEAQ. CDR3 length: 15 amino acids. CDR3 bases: TGTGCCAGCACCTTAGGGGGGGGCTCGACAGATACGCAGTATTTT. Translation gives CASTLGGGSTDTQYF.

The V gene is TRBV19, the J gene TRBJ1-2; 7 bases match TRBD1. Trimming cost V 4 bases and J 7 bases; bases outside gene matches: 6. Per the germline V gene, CDR1 is LNHDA and CDR2 is SQIVND (reference sequence). CDR3 size: 13 residues. CDR3 residues: CASSKTGERGYTF. The CDR3 DNA follows: TGTGCCAGTAGTAAAACAGGGGAGCGTGGCTACACCTTC.

The chain is built from TRBV19 and TRBJ2-2; the D gene is possibly TRBD2 (6 bases). This CDR3 comprises 15 residues. V dropped 6 bases and J dropped 4 bases, with 15 bases sitting between them. CDR1 and CDR2 from the germline V gene are LNHDA and SQIVND (reference sequence). CDR3 sequence (DNA): TGTGCCAGTAGATTTGGGGACTTGAGCACCGGGGAGCTGTTTTTT. It is translated as CASRFGDLSTGELFF.

This chain connects TRBV5-1 to TRBJ2-1, with 7 bases lining up with TRBD1. Looked up from germline, CDR1 is SGHRS and CDR2 is YFSETQ. The CDR3 is made up of 16 amino acids. The trim removed 3 bases at V and 2 bases at J, leaving 8 bases unmatched. The CDR3, as DNA: TGCGCCAGCAGCTCAACCGGGACAGCCCCCTACAATGAGCAGTTCTTC. It is translated as CASSSTGTAPYNEQFF.

The chain employs TRBV12-5 and TRBJ2-7, with TRBD1 matching over 10 bases. This CDR3 spans 12 amino acids. Germline V gene lookup returns CDR1 LGHNT and CDR2 FRNRAP. V was clipped by 5 bases and J by 5 bases; unmatched bases: 0. The CDR3 region has the DNA TGTGCTAGTGGTGACAGGGGGCACGAGCAGTACGTC. It encodes CASGDRGHEQYV.

The V and J genes are TRBV2 and TRBJ2-1; 10 bases line up with TRBD2. Germline CDR1 is SNHLY and CDR2 is FYNNEI. The CDR3 totals 15 residues. With 6 bases clipped from V and 5 bases from J, the junction kept 7 bases outside the gene matches. This chain's CDR3 is CASRAAGGPHNEQFF. The CDR3 coding sequence is TGTGCCAGCAGGGCAGCGGGGGGGCCCCACAATGAGCAGTTCTTC.

The J gene is TRBJ2-3, the V gene TRBV4-2, with 8 bases identical to TRBD2. Germline loops: CDR1 LGHNA, CDR2 YNFKEQ. CDR3 length equals 17 residues. V dropped 3 bases and J dropped 0; count of bases not matched to a gene: 8. CDR3: CASSQLIGLASTDTQYF. CDR3 nucleotide sequence: TGTGCCAGCAGCCAGTTAATCGGACTAGCCAGCACAGATACGCAGTATTTT.

The J gene is TRBJ1-2, the V gene TRBV11-2, with TRBD1 identical over 7 bases. Trimming at V came to 8 bases and at J to 3 bases, leaving 12 bases not matched to a gene. CDR1 and CDR2 (germline): SGHAT, FQNNGV. The CDR3 totals 15 residues. CDR3 DNA sequence: TGTGCCAGCGGAACAACAGGGGCTCCCGACTATGGCTACACCTTC. Residues: CASGTTGAPDYGYTF.

The CDR3: CASSVRGDWQETQYF. For the CDR3, the DNA is TGTGCCAGCAGCGTCCGAGGGGACTGGCAAGAGACCCAGTACTTC. The chain links TRBV9 to TRBJ2-5, with TRBD2 as a possible D gene (6 bases). Germline V CDR1 and CDR2: SGDLS, YYNGEE. The CDR3 extends over 15 amino acids. Between the trimmed V and J ends, which lost 2 bases and 2 bases, there was a span of 13 bases.

The rearrangement uses TRBV5-6 and TRBJ2-1, with unresolved D. The germline V gene has CDR1 SGHDT and CDR2 YYEEEE. This CDR3 contains 17 residues. V gave up 0 bases and J gave up 4 bases, with 17 bases separating them. CDR3 region: CASSLVTTLASYNEQFF. The CDR3 region has the DNA TGTGCCAGCAGCTTGGTTACTACACTCGCCAGTTACAATGAGCAGTTCTTC.

The chain employs TRBV24-1 and TRBJ2-2, with 7 bases identical to TRBD2. J gave up 0 bases and V 10 bases, and 4 bases lay outside the gene matches. CDR3 size: 14 residues. Germline V gene sequence: CDR1 KGHDR, CDR2 SFDVKD. CDR3 sequence reads: CATGGTTNTGELFF. In DNA, the CDR3 is TGTGCCACGGGGGGGACTACGAACACCGGGGAGCTGTTTTTT.

This clone appeared a single time. This rearrangement joins TRBV10-3 to TRBJ1-1; TRBD1 matches at 10 bases. In germline, CDR1 is ENHRY, CDR2 SYGVKD. With 11 bases clipped from V and 1 base from J, the junction kept 4 bases outside the gene matches. The CDR3 consists of 13 residues. The CDR3 loop reads CASRDRGNTEAFF. CDR3 nucleotides: TGTGCCTCTCGGGACAGGGGGAACACTGAAGCTTTCTTT.

This chain joins TRBV5-1 and TRBJ2-3; D is perhaps TRBD1 (5 bases). The CDR3 extends over 16 amino acids. Germline V lookup: CDR1 SGHRS, CDR2 YFSETQ. The V and J ends lost 0 bases and 3 bases respectively, with 14 bases between them. CDR3 region: CASSLARPSGTDTQYF. The DNA for the CDR3 is TGCGCCAGCAGCTTGGCCCGACCCTCAGGGACAGATACGCAGTATTTT.

The rearrangement joins TRBV19 to TRBJ1-1; 8 positions match TRBD1. Looked up from germline, CDR1 is LNHDA and CDR2 is SQIVND (reference sequence). This CDR3 has 16 amino acids. V gave up 5 bases and J gave up 1 base; unmatched junction bases: 9. Here the CDR3 reads CASSSLFGQGNTEAFF. The CDR3 nucleotides are TGTGCCAGTAGTTCCCTGTTTGGACAGGGGAACACTGAAGCTTTCTTT.

This clone has only one observation. The gene calls are TRBV24-1 and TRBJ1-1; 10 bases agree with TRBD1. Trimming at V came to 7 bases and at J to 8 bases, leaving 6 bases not matched to a gene. The CDR3 runs to 13 residues. The V gene's germline CDR1 is KGHDR and CDR2 SFDVKD. CDR3 region: CATRLGQGGEAFF. The CDR3 nucleotides are TGTGCCACCAGGCTCGGACAGGGGGGAGAAGCTTTCTTT.

The chain combines TRBV1 with TRBJ1-1; the listed D gene, TRBD1, was not tested against the DNA. TRBV1 is marked as a pseudogene. The length of the CDR3 is 13 residues. The CDR3 loop reads CTSSHNNRDRFFF. The CDR3 nucleotides are TGCACCAGCAGCCACAATAACCGGGACAGGTTTTTCTTT.

The chain employs TRBV2 and TRBJ1-1, with TRBD1 matching 7 bases. The CDR3 covers 15 residues. Germline V gene lookup returns CDR1 SNHLY and CDR2 FYNNEI. After removal of 2 bases from V and 0 bases from J, the junction contained 3 bases not matched to a gene. Written as DNA, the CDR3 is TGTGCCAGCAGTGAATCGGGACAGATGAACACTGAAGCTTTCTTT. This encodes CASSESGQMNTEAFF.

The rearrangement joins TRBV4-2 to TRBJ1-1; 10 bases align to TRBD1. CDR3 length: 16 residues. V trimming: 5 bases; J trimming: 2 bases; junction bases outside the gene matches: 8. Germline V gene data show CDR1 as LGHNA and CDR2 as YNFKEQ. CDR3 sequence (DNA): TGTGCCAGCAGCACACAGACAGGGGGCTTTAACACTGAAGCTTTCTTT. It is translated as CASSTQTGGFNTEAFF.

The V gene is TRBV9, the J gene TRBJ1-5; 7 nucleotides agree with TRBD1. Germline CDR1 and CDR2: SGDLS and YYNGEE. V gave up 4 bases and J gave up 3 bases; unmatched junction bases: 4. The CDR3 runs to 14 residues. In nucleotides, the CDR3 is TGTGCCAGCAGCCTGGGACAGATCAATCAGCCCCAGCATTTT. This gives the protein CASSLGQINQPQHF.

This chain links TRBV7-8 with TRBJ2-2; weak D call: TRBD2 (6 bases). CDR1 and CDR2 (germline): SGHVS, FQNEAQ. V was clipped by 7 bases and J by 8 bases, with 20 bases between them. The CDR3 runs 15 residues. CDR3 protein: CASTTRLESLGELFF. The CDR3 nucleotides are TGTGCCAGCACCACTAGACTAGAGAGCTTGGGGGAGCTGTTTTTT.

The CDR3 DNA is TGTGCCACCAGTGATTTGAAGACAGCGCCTTCTAACACCGGGGAGCTGTTTTTT. Its translation is CATSDLKTAPSNTGELFF. This chain connects TRBV24-1 to TRBJ2-2; weak D call: TRBD1 (5 bases). From germline, CDR1 is KGHDR and CDR2 SFDVKD. The CDR3 has 18 residues. Trimming shortened V by 0 bases and J by 2 bases, and 15 bases separated the two germline ends.

The chain recombines TRBV5-1 with TRBJ2-1; TRBD2 agrees at 10 bases. J gave up 0 bases and V 4 bases, and 16 bases lay outside the gene matches. The CDR3 covers 20 residues. The germline V gene has CDR1 SGHRS and CDR2 YFSETQ. CDR3 sequence: CASSPLQASGGLSSYNEQFF. In nucleotides, the CDR3 is TGCGCCAGCAGCCCCCTACAGGCTAGCGGGGGCCTGAGCTCCTACAATGAGCAGTTCTTC.

This sequence joins TRBV5-4 and TRBJ1-2, with D perhaps TRBD1 (5 bases). Germline V gene lookup returns CDR1 SGHNT and CDR2 YYREEE (reference sequence). This CDR3 has 15 residues. V was cut by 0 bases and J by 6 bases, with 15 bases left in between. The CDR3 DNA is TGTGCCAGCAGCTTGGTGGCCACAGGTTCGGATGGCTACACCTTC. Translating it yields CASSLVATGSDGYTF. The full variable domain, with the rest looked up from reference TRBV5-4 and TRBJ1-2, is ETGVTQSPTHLIKTRGQQVTLRCSSQSGHNTVSWYQQALGQGPQFIFQYYREEENGRGNFPPRFSGLQFPNYSSELNVNALELDDSALYLCASSLVATGSDGYTFGSGTRLTVV.

The J gene is TRBJ2-1, the V gene TRBV7-2; TRBD1 is a possible D gene (6 bases). There are 14 residues in the CDR3. Germline-derived CDR1 and CDR2 are SGHTA and FQGNSA. V was trimmed by 5 bases and J by 7 bases, leaving 15 bases between them. The DNA of the CDR3 is TGTGCCAGCAGCCCCGGGACACCTTGGAATGAGCAGTTCTTC. Its protein product is CASSPGTPWNEQFF.

V and J are TRBV11-2 and TRBJ1-1, with D perhaps TRBD1 (5 bases). The CDR3 is 13 amino acids. Germline-derived CDR1 and CDR2 are SGHAT and FQNNGV. Trimming shortened V by 6 bases and J by 5 bases, and 13 bases separated the two germline ends. CDR3 amino acids: CASSRHTGTEAFF. CDR3 coding DNA: TGTGCCAGCAGTAGACACACAGGAACTGAAGCTTTCTTT.

V usage is TRBV10-2 and J usage is TRBJ1-1; 11 bases are shared with TRBD1. The CDR3 is 15 amino acids. V lost 6 bases, J lost 5 bases, and 8 bases stayed unmatched. The germline gives CDR1 WSHSY, CDR2 SAAADI. Here the CDR3 reads CASSNSGQGGTEAFF. For the CDR3, the DNA is TGCGCCAGCAGCAATTCGGGACAGGGGGGAACTGAAGCTTTCTTT.

This clone was picked up a small number of times. The chain has TRBV11-3 and TRBJ2-5, with D tentatively TRBD2 (5 bases). Germline assignment: CDR1 SGHNT and CDR2 YENEEA. The V end lost 2 bases, the J end lost 4 bases, and 14 bases lay between the germline ends. The CDR3 length is 15 residues. The CDR3 here is CASSLSTGLGETQYF. CDR3 bases: TGTGCCAGCAGCTTAAGTACGGGATTAGGAGAGACCCAGTACTTC.

The CDR3 region has the DNA TGCGCCAGCAGTGTGGGCGGGACAGACTATGAAAAACTGTTTTTT. This translates into CASSVGGTDYEKLFF. V is TRBV10-2 and J is TRBJ1-4, with 7 bases identical to TRBD1. CDR3 length: 15 amino acids. Germline V gene data show CDR1 as WSHSY and CDR2 as SAAADI. V lost 4 bases, J lost 6 bases, and 8 bases stayed unmatched.

CDR3 sequence reads: CASSEDRGLEAFF. CDR3 nucleotides: TGTGCCAGCAGTGAAGACAGGGGGCTTGAAGCTTTCTTT. This chain connects TRBV6-4 to TRBJ1-1; 10 nucleotides agree with TRBD1. Losses at the gene ends were 3 bases for V and 7 bases for J; bases not matched to a gene: 2. CDR1 and CDR2 (germline): MRHNA, SNTAGT. This CDR3 spans 13 amino acids.

CDR3: CASSSRDAEAFF. CDR3 in DNA: TGCGCCAGCAGCTCCAGGGATGCGGAAGCTTTCTTT. The chain is built from TRBV5-1 and TRBJ1-1; the D gene is possibly TRBD1 (5 bases). CDR1 and CDR2 from the germline V gene are SGHRS and YFSETQ. CDR3 length: 12 residues. The V end was cut by 3 bases, the J end by 8 bases, with 11 bases between.

A word on this clone: At one boundary the junction diverges from the germline segment, which might be a read error. This rearrangement joins TRBV10-2 to TRBJ2-6; a weak D match, TRBD1 (6 bases). The CDR3 has 16 amino acids. Germline V gene sequence: CDR1 WSHSY, CDR2 SAAADI. The CDR3 here is CASGEDRSSGANVLTF. The CDR3 DNA reads TGCGCCAGCGGTGAAGACAGGTCCTCTGGGGCCAACGTCCTGACTTTC.